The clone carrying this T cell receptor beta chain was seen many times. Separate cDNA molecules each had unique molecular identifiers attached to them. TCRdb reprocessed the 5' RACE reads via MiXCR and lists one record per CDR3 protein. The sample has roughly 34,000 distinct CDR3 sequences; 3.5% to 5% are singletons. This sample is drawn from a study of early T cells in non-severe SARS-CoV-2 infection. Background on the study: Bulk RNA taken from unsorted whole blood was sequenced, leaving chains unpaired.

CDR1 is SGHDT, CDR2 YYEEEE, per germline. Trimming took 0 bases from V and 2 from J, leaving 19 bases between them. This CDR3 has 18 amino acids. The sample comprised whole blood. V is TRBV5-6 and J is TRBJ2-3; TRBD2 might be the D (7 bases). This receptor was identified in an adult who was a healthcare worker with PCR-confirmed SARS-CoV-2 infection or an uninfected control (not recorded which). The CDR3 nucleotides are TGTGCCAGCAGCTTGGTATCTTTGGGGGGGCTTAACACAGATACGCAGTATTTT. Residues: CASSLVSLGGLNTDTQYF.